The clone carrying this TCR beta chain was observed once. Its antigen is unidentified. This sample is part of a study of blood T cells in healthy people across ages. General study results and limits: Because sorting was not performed, PBMCs prevented conclusive naive versus antigen-experienced comparison.

Sample-barcoded 5' priming and a J-beta primer mix drove a second PCR of about 7 to 12 cycles. TCRdb independently ran MiXCR on the 5' RACE reads; one entry per CDR3 protein. This table holds around 800,000 distinct CDR3 sequences, roughly 46% found once. The source material was blood. The TCR originated in an elderly man in good health.

The CDR3 DNA sequence: TGTGCCAGCAGCCTCACCGGGAACGGGGAGACCCAGTACTTC. It is translated as CASSLTGNGETQYF. The rearrangement joins TRBV7-2 to TRBJ2-5, with D possibly matching TRBD2 (5 bases). The CDR3 contains 14 residues. V lost 5 bases, J lost 5 bases, and 15 bases lay in between. Germline lookup yields CDR1 SGHTA and CDR2 FQGNSA.